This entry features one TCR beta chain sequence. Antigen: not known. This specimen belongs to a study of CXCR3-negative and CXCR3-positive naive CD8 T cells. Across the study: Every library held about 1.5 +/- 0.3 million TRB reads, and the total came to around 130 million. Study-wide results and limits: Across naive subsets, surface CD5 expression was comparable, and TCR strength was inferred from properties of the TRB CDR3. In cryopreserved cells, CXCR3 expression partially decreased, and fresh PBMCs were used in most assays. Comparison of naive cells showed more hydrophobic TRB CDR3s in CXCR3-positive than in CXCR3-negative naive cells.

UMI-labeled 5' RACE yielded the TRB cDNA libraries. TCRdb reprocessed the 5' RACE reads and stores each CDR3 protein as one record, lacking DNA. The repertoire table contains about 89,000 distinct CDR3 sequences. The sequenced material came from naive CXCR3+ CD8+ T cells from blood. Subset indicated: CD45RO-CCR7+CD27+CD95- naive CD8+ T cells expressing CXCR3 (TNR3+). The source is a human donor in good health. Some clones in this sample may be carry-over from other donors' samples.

Here the CDR3 reads CASSLVGTNTEAFF. V and J are TRBV28 and TRBJ1-1. CDR1 MDHEN and CDR2 SYDVKM come from the germline V gene. There are 14 residues in the CDR3.